One sample yielded the 24 T cell receptor beta chains listed below, sequenced in a study of vaccination effects on CD4 cells after COVID-19. With the ViraFEST assay, the study expanded antigen-specific CD4+ T cells using viral peptide pools, then sequenced them. Following culture for roughly 10 days, CD4+ T cells were isolated. None of these healthy vaccinees had been infected with SARS-CoV-2 before vaccination. Antigens of these TCRs are unknown. The method was immunoSEQ multiplex PCR; TCRdb's version includes in-frame clones alone and lacks a portion of them. The table has 35,000 to 55,000 clones, roughly 72% seen once. Here the sequenced sample was CD4+ T cells from PBMCs cultured with SARS-CoV-2 spike peptides, taken before COVID-19 vaccination. The receptors derive from a human donor who received a COVID-19 vaccine.

This clone was detected a few times. J is TRBJ1-5 and V is TRBV4-1; 10 bases are a match to TRBD1. The germline V gene encodes CDR1 MGHRA and CDR2 YSYEKL. The CDR3 has 15 amino acids. The ends lost 5 bases at V and 3 bases at J; junction bases unmatched: 4. The CDR3 DNA follows: TGCGCCAGCAGCTTGACAGGGGGCCACAATCAGCCCCAGCATTTT. Translation: CASSLTGGHNQPQHF.

This clone has just a few counts. V gene TRBV25-1 combines with J gene TRBJ2-2; possibly TRBD2 for D (7 bases). Germline V gene sequence: CDR1 MGHDK, CDR2 SYGVNS. The CDR3 spans 16 residues. With 6 bases removed from V and 1 base from J, the gap between germline ends came to 15 bases. The CDR3 region has the DNA TGTGCCAGCAGGGGGGCTAGCGGAGGGAACACCGGGGAGCTGTTTTTT. Translation: CASRGASGGNTGELFF.

The genes are TRBV20-1 and TRBJ2-5; D might be TRBD2 (6 bases). The germline V gene has CDR1 DFQATT and CDR2 SNEGSKA (reference sequence). The CDR3 is made up of 13 amino acids. V gave up 4 bases and J gave up 5 bases, with 14 bases separating them. This chain's CDR3 is CSATDDGGETQYF. Here the CDR3 DNA reads TGCAGTGCTACTGACGATGGGGGGGAGACCCAGTACTTC.

The chain combines TRBV5-4 with TRBJ1-3; TRBD1 is a possible D gene (5 bases). The CDR3 loop spans 14 amino acids. Per the germline V gene, CDR1 is SGHNT and CDR2 is YYREEE (reference sequence). Trimming removed 0 bases at V and 2 bases at J, with 6 bases between. The CDR3 region has the DNA TGTGCCAGCAGCTTGGCAGGGCCTGGAAACACCATATATTTT. Its translation: CASSLAGPGNTIYF.

The rearrangement joins TRBV29-1 to TRBJ1-3; possibly TRBD1 for D (5 bases). Between the trimmed V and J ends, which lost 4 bases and 2 bases, there was a span of 9 bases. Per germline, CDR1 SQVTM and CDR2 ANQGSEA. This CDR3 is built from 13 residues. The CDR3 loop reads CSVGRGTGNTIYF. In nucleotides, the CDR3 is TGCAGCGTTGGTCGGGGGACTGGAAACACCATATATTTT.

The sample holds one count of this clone. This chain links TRBV3-1 (or the pseudogene TRBV3-2) with TRBJ2-3; 10 positions agree with TRBD2. Germline V gene sequence: CDR1 LGHDT, CDR2 YNNKEL (reference sequence). Trimming removed 1 base from V and 4 bases from J; junction bases left unmatched: 2. CDR3 size: 15 residues. In DNA form, the CDR3 reads TGTGCCAGCAGCCAAGTTACTAGCGGGGCAGATACGCAGTATTTT. Protein sequence: CASSQVTSGADTQYF.

The chain carries TRBV5-1 and TRBJ2-3; D is unresolved. Trimming pared 4 bases from V and 7 bases from J, leaving 22 bases between. Germline lookup yields CDR1 SGHRS and CDR2 YFSETQ. The CDR3 consists of 16 residues. The CDR3 reads CASSVNNPGPANTQYF. The DNA of the CDR3 is TGCGCCAGCAGCGTTAATAATCCGGGTCCGGCAAATACGCAGTATTTT.

The rearrangement joins TRBV28 to TRBJ2-7; D uncertain. This CDR3 is 16 amino acids long. Trimming took off 6 bases at V and 2 bases at J, with 20 bases between the two ends. From germline, CDR1 is MDHEN and CDR2 SYDVKM. The CDR3 protein is CASSSRLTYNAYEQYV. The CDR3 bases are TGTGCCAGCAGCTCACGGCTGACGTACAATGCCTACGAGCAGTACGTC.

This chain joins TRBV19 and TRBJ1-2, with no clear D. The CDR3 has 13 amino acids. From germline, CDR1 is LNHDA and CDR2 SQIVND (reference sequence). V was cut by 2 bases and J by 8 bases, with 12 bases left in between. This CDR3 is CASSISGIGGYTF. The DNA of the CDR3 is TGTGCCAGTAGTATATCCGGGATAGGAGGCTACACCTTC.

This clone was observed a few times. CDR3 bases: TGTGCCAGCAGCTTAGTTGGGGATCCAGGCGCTGAAGCTTTCTTT. Protein: CASSLVGDPGAEAFF. This chain connects TRBV11-2 to TRBJ1-1; no clear D gene. Per germline, CDR1 SGHAT and CDR2 FQNNGV. V was pared by 1 base and J by 6 bases, with 15 bases between. The CDR3 loop spans 15 amino acids.

The genes are TRBV6-5 and TRBJ1-6, with D possibly being TRBD1 (6 bases). V was pared by 6 bases and J by 10 bases, with 10 bases between. The germline V gene encodes CDR1 MNHEY and CDR2 SVGAGI. The CDR3 sequence is 12 residues long. CDR3 sequence (DNA): TGTGCCAGCAGAGGGACACCGTCACCCCTCCACTTT. Translated, it gives CASRGTPSPLHF.

V is TRBV27 and J is TRBJ2-2; TRBD1 agrees at 7 bases. From germline, CDR1 is MNHEY and CDR2 SMNVEV (reference sequence). V shed 10 bases, J shed 0 bases, and the junction held 5 bases outside the gene matches. The CDR3 has 14 amino acids. CDR3 sequence reads: CATRGFSNTGELFF. CDR3 bases: TGTGCCACCAGGGGGTTTTCGAACACCGGGGAGCTGTTTTTT.

This chain links TRBV7-9 with TRBJ2-7; 7 positions agree with TRBD1. The V gene end was trimmed by 5 bases and the J gene end by 0 bases; junction bases not matched to a gene: 10. Germline V CDR1 and CDR2: SEHNR, FQNEAQ (reference sequence). The length of the CDR3 is 16 residues. CDR3 protein: CASSESGTVPSYEQYV. The DNA for the CDR3 is TGTGCCAGCAGCGAATCTGGGACAGTCCCCTCCTACGAGCAGTACGTC.

In its sample, this clone was seen once. The chain uses TRBV19 and TRBJ2-6; perhaps TRBD1 as D (6 bases). CDR1 and CDR2 from the germline V gene are LNHDA and SQIVND (reference sequence). The V and J ends lost 6 bases and 4 bases respectively, with 13 bases between them. The CDR3 has 15 amino acids. CDR3 nucleotides: TGTGCCAGTAGGGGGCCAGGGGCCGGGGCCAACGTCCTGACTTTC. This sequence encodes CASRGPGAGANVLTF.

V usage is TRBV4-3 and J usage is TRBJ2-3; D possibly corresponds to TRBD2 (5 bases). The V and J ends lost 3 bases and 1 base respectively, with 11 bases between them. This CDR3 has 15 residues. CDR1 LGHNA and CDR2 YSLEER come from the germline V gene. Here the CDR3 reads CASSQGAFGTDTQYF. The CDR3 DNA reads as TGCGCCAGCAGCCAGGGAGCGTTTGGCACAGATACGCAGTATTTT.

The J gene is TRBJ1-4, the V gene TRBV29-1; a weak D match, TRBD1 (5 bases). The CDR3 loop spans 13 amino acids. Germline lookup yields CDR1 SQVTM and CDR2 ANQGSEA. The V end was cut by 4 bases, the J end by 3 bases, with 9 bases between. The CDR3 here is CSVVQGSNEKLFF. CDR3 in DNA: TGCAGCGTTGTTCAGGGTTCTAATGAAAAACTGTTTTTT.

CDR3 in amino acids: CASSLLDSYSSTF. CDR3 nucleotide sequence: TGTGCCAGCAGCTTGTTGGACAGCTACTCCTCTACCTTC. This chain joins TRBV5-6 and TRBJ1-2; weak D call: TRBD1 (6 bases). Germline V gene sequence: CDR1 SGHDT, CDR2 YYEEEE. V gave up 1 base and J gave up 14 bases, with 18 bases separating them. The CDR3 is made up of 13 amino acids.

The genes are TRBV7-9 and TRBJ2-3; 7 bases align to TRBD1. CDR1 is SEHNR and CDR2 is FQNEAQ in the germline V gene (reference sequence). With V trimmed by 6 bases and J by 5 bases, 8 bases remained unmatched. The CDR3 runs 14 residues. This CDR3 reads CASRQGTEKDTQYF. CDR3 DNA sequence: TGTGCCAGCAGACAGGGGACAGAAAAAGATACGCAGTATTTT.

This clone was detected only a few times. The chain links TRBV19 to TRBJ2-3, with a possible D match to TRBD1 (6 bases). V dropped 1 base and J dropped 6 bases, with 14 bases sitting between them. Germline V gene lookup returns CDR1 LNHDA and CDR2 SQIVND (reference sequence). The CDR3 length is 15 residues. The CDR3 bases are TGTGCCAGTAGTATAGGGGGACACGTTCTGGATACGCAGTATTTT. Translated: CASSIGGHVLDTQYF.

This chain connects TRBV5-8 to TRBJ1-6; TRBD1 matches at 7 bases. The germline V gene has CDR1 SGHTS and CDR2 YDEGEE. The trim removed 5 bases at V and 7 bases at J, leaving 9 bases unmatched. The CDR3 totals 15 residues. The CDR3 nucleotides read TGTGCCAGCAGTCCATGGACAGGCTCAAATTCACCCCTCCACTTT. This sequence encodes CASSPWTGSNSPLHF.

This clone was detected a few times. V gene TRBV5-4 combines with J gene TRBJ1-2; 7 nucleotides match TRBD1. Germline CDR1 and CDR2: SGHNT and YYREEE (reference sequence). This CDR3 is built from 14 residues. V shed 1 base, J shed 4 bases, and the junction held 4 bases outside the gene matches. CDR3 in DNA: TGTGCCAGCAGCTTGACAGGGGAGGCCTATGGCTACACCTTC. It translates to CASSLTGEAYGYTF.

The V and J genes are TRBV3-1 (or the pseudogene TRBV3-2) and TRBJ1-5; D is undetermined. The CDR3 loop spans 15 amino acids. V shed 4 bases and J shed 5 bases, with 15 bases lying between them. CDR1 is LGHDT, CDR2 YNNKEL, per germline (reference sequence). The CDR3 reads CASSPSGADHQPQHF. The CDR3 coding sequence is TGTGCCAGCAGCCCCAGTGGCGCCGATCATCAGCCCCAGCATTTT.

V and J are TRBV2 and TRBJ1-3; D ambiguous. V was pared by 9 bases and J by 2 bases, with 14 bases between. CDR3 length equals 14 residues. Germline V gives CDR1 SNHLY, CDR2 FYNNEI. DNA for the CDR3: TGTGCCAGTTCCTTTGGGCTACCTGGAAACACCATATATTTT. Translation gives CASSFGLPGNTIYF.

A single count supports this clone. The J gene is TRBJ1-2, the V gene TRBV30, with TRBD1 as a possible D gene (6 bases). V lost 3 bases and J 3 bases, leaving 23 bases between the germline ends. This CDR3 has 17 residues. CDR1 is GTSNPN and CDR2 is SVGIG in the germline V gene (reference sequence). The CDR3 nucleotides read TGTGCCTGGAGACCTAGGGGGAGGATCGTAGGTTACTATGGCTACACCTTC. This gives the protein CAWRPRGRIVGYYGYTF.